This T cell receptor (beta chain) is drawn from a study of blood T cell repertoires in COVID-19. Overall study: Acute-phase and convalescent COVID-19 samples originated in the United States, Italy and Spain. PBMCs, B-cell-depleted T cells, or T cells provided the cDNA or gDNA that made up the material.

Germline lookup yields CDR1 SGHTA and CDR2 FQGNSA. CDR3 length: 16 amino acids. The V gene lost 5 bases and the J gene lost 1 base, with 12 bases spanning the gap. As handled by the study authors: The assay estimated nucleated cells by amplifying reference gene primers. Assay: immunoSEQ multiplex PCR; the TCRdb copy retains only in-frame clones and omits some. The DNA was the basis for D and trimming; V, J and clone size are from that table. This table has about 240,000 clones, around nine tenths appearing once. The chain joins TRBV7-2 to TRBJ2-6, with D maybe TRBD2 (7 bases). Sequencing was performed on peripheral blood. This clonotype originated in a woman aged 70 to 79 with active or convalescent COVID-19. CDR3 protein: CASSPRGGSGANVLTF. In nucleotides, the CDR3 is TGTGCCAGCAGCCCCAGGGGAGGGTCTGGGGCCAACGTCCTGACTTTC.